These 21 T cell receptor beta chains originate from one sample sequenced in a study of T cell responses to AZD1222 COVID-19 vaccine (dated by TCRdb to the early 2020s). This sample's time point label indicates: baseline before first vaccination. The library was produced with the immunoSEQ multiplex PCR assay. In TCRdb, the immuneACCESS table is reduced to in-frame sequences with V and J assigned. These tables do not hold every clone; where another copy was compared, an unresolved V gene accounts for under half, and the others remain unexplained. The table for this sample lists roughly 120,000 clones; about nine tenths of them were counted only once. 4.5% to 5.5% of the sample comes from the top ten. The sample consisted of peripheral blood, taken on day 0 of AZD1222 vaccination. These receptors were obtained from an adult in good health.

The J gene is TRBJ1-1, the V gene TRBV7-8; a weak D match, TRBD1 (5 bases). Germline CDR1 and CDR2: SGHVS and FQNEAQ. This CDR3 is 18 amino acids long. V was pared by 7 bases and J by 7 bases, with 31 bases between. The CDR3 here is CASKFVMSGAGGRVEAFF. CDR3 nucleotides: TGTGCCAGCAAATTCGTGATGAGTGGGGCTGGAGGGCGAGTTGAAGCTTTCTTT.

The gene calls are TRBV28 and TRBJ2-3; D possibly corresponds to TRBD1 (6 bases). V lost 6 bases, J lost 2 bases, and 9 bases lay in between. Germline values: CDR1 MDHEN, CDR2 SYDVKM. The CDR3 has 13 residues. The CDR3 nucleotides are TGTGCCAGCAGCCGGACAGCCACAGATACGCAGTATTTT. Amino acids: CASSRTATDTQYF.

The rearrangement links TRBV6-2 or TRBV6-3 to TRBJ2-1; 7 nucleotides line up with TRBD2. Germline V gives CDR1 MNHEY, CDR2 SVGEGT. CDR3 length equals 17 residues. V lost 0 bases and J lost 6; bases outside the gene matches: 11. This chain's CDR3 is CASSYSNVGRRGNEQFF. The CDR3 DNA reads as TGTGCCAGCAGTTACTCGAATGTCGGGAGGCGGGGCAATGAGCAGTTCTTC.

The genes are TRBV19 and TRBJ2-5; the D gene is possibly TRBD2 (5 bases). V gave up 4 bases and J gave up 2 bases, with 11 bases separating them. The CDR3 runs 14 residues. Germline lookup yields CDR1 LNHDA and CDR2 SQIVND (reference sequence). The CDR3 DNA is TGTGCCAGTAGTAATCCGGGGTCACAAGAGACCCAGTACTTC. Its translation is CASSNPGSQETQYF.

This chain links TRBV2 with TRBJ2-3; D call uncertain. This CDR3 contains 14 residues. Trimming stripped 7 bases from V and 1 base from J, with 12 bases between. The germline V gene encodes CDR1 SNHLY and CDR2 FYNNEI. The chain's CDR3 is CASTAVLGTDTQYF. As DNA, the CDR3 is TGTGCCAGCACGGCGGTCCTCGGCACAGATACGCAGTATTTT.

CDR3 DNA: TGTGCCACCAGCAGAGATCGACACACTGAAGCTTTCTTT. As protein: CATSRDRHTEAFF. The chain recombines TRBV15 with TRBJ1-1; D not certain. V lost 0 bases, J lost 3 bases, and 5 bases lay in between. The CDR3 extends over 13 amino acids. The germline V gene has CDR1 LNHNV and CDR2 YYDKDF (reference sequence).

The chain employs TRBV3-1 (or the pseudogene TRBV3-2) and TRBJ2-7; D is unresolved. From germline, CDR1 is LGHDT and CDR2 YNNKEL (reference sequence). The CDR3 is 13 amino acids. V was shortened by 3 bases and J by 3 bases, with 9 bases between the two germline ends. CDR3 amino acids: CASSQSVGYEQYF. For the CDR3, the DNA is TGTGCCAGCAGCCAGTCGGTTGGCTACGAGCAGTACTTC.

This chain connects TRBV5-5 to TRBJ2-1; TRBD1 might be the D (6 bases). This CDR3 is built from 16 residues. The ends were cut back, 3 bases at V and 4 bases at J, with 17 bases in the middle. Germline-derived CDR1 and CDR2 are SGHKS and YYEKEE (reference sequence). CDR3 residues: CASSYVSGETYNEQFF. The DNA of the CDR3 is TGTGCCAGCAGCTATGTATCAGGGGAGACGTACAATGAGCAGTTCTTC.

About this clone itself: The junction departs from germline at one end; a sequencing error may be responsible. The V and J genes are TRBV6-5 and TRBJ2-4; D ambiguous. This CDR3 spans 16 amino acids. From germline, CDR1 is MNHEY and CDR2 SVGAGI. The CDR3 region has the DNA TGTGCCGGCAGTTACTCTGGACGACTAGCCAAAAACATTCAGTACTTC. This gives the protein CAGSYSGRLAKNIQYF.

The J gene is TRBJ2-2, the V gene TRBV3-1 (or the pseudogene TRBV3-2); D is possibly TRBD2 (5 bases). V lost 8 bases, J lost 6 bases, and 19 bases lay in between. Germline CDR1 reads LGHDT; CDR2 reads YNNKEL (reference sequence). The CDR3 runs to 15 residues. In DNA, the CDR3 is TGTGCCAGCGGAGGACGGACCGGGGTTGCCGGGGAGCTGTTTTTT. Amino acid sequence: CASGGRTGVAGELFF.

The rearrangement joins TRBV28 to TRBJ1-5; the D is unclear. CDR1 MDHEN and CDR2 SYDVKM come from the germline V gene. The V and J ends lost 4 bases and 3 bases respectively, with 7 bases between them. The CDR3 sequence is 13 residues long. The CDR3 nucleotides are TGTGCCAGCAGTTCAGAGTCCAATCAGCCCCAGCATTTT. Translated, it gives CASSSESNQPQHF.

CDR3 DNA sequence: TGCGCCAGCAGCCAACCGGGAGTAACTAGAGAGCAGTACTTC. It is translated as CASSQPGVTREQYF. The chain uses TRBV4-1 and TRBJ2-7; D possibly corresponds to TRBD2 (6 bases). V was clipped by 2 bases and J by 7 bases, with 15 bases between them. Germline CDR1 reads MGHRA; CDR2 reads YSYEKL. This CDR3 contains 14 residues.

The genes are TRBV19 and TRBJ2-1; 8 bases agree with TRBD2. CDR1 LNHDA and CDR2 SQIVND come from the germline V gene (reference sequence). The length of the CDR3 is 14 residues. V trimming: 4 bases; J trimming: 9 bases; junction bases outside the gene matches: 8. This CDR3 is CASSRGTSWTEQFF. The CDR3, as DNA: TGTGCCAGTAGTAGGGGGACTAGTTGGACTGAGCAGTTCTTC.

The V gene is TRBV7-9, the J gene TRBJ1-5; D not resolved. Deletions cut 1 base from V and 7 bases from J, with 5 bases between. Germline values: CDR1 SEHNR, CDR2 FQNEAQ (reference sequence). The CDR3 totals 12 residues. CDR3 bases: TGTGCCAGCAGCTTAGTGGGGCAGCCCCAGCATTTT. It specifies CASSLVGQPQHF.

This sequence joins TRBV4-1 and TRBJ2-7; TRBD1 is a possible D gene (5 bases). Looked up from germline, CDR1 is MGHRA and CDR2 is YSYEKL. The CDR3 consists of 17 residues. V lost 0 bases and J lost 0, with 15 bases in between. The CDR3 region has the DNA TGCGCCAGCAGCCAAGATAAAGGGGCAACACACTCCTACGAGCAGTACTTC. It specifies CASSQDKGATHSYEQYF.

As DNA, the CDR3 is TGTGCCAGCAGACCTTTGAACTTTGATACGCAGTATTTT. Translated: CASRPLNFDTQYF. The chain has TRBV27 and TRBJ2-3; D call uncertain. This CDR3 has 13 residues. Germline V gene sequence: CDR1 MNHEY, CDR2 SMNVEV (reference sequence). The germline V and J ends were trimmed by 6 bases and 6 bases, with 13 bases remaining between them.

The J gene is TRBJ2-3, the V gene TRBV28; D is possibly TRBD1 or TRBD2 (7 bases each). With 6 bases removed from V and 0 bases from J, the gap between germline ends came to 13 bases. This CDR3 comprises 15 residues. Germline loops: CDR1 MDHEN, CDR2 SYDVKM. This chain's CDR3 is CASRGGTASTDTQYF. The DNA of the CDR3 is TGTGCCAGCAGGGGGGGGACAGCTAGCACAGATACGCAGTATTTT.

V gene TRBV3-1 (or the pseudogene TRBV3-2) combines with J gene TRBJ2-2; D remains unclear. Germline values: CDR1 LGHDT, CDR2 YNNKEL (reference sequence). Trimming cost V 0 bases and J 4 bases, with 9 bases left between them. CDR3 length: 15 amino acids. The CDR3 bases are TGTGCCAGCAGCCAAGAACGGTCAGCCACCGGGGAGCTGTTTTTT. Its translation is CASSQERSATGELFF.

CDR3 amino acids: CASSPPGQGFPEQYF. For the CDR3, the DNA is TGCGCCAGCAGCCCACCGGGACAGGGTTTCCCCGAGCAGTACTTC. This rearrangement joins TRBV5-1 to TRBJ2-7; 9 bases map to TRBD1. This CDR3 contains 15 residues. The germline gives CDR1 SGHRS, CDR2 YFSETQ. V trimming: 4 bases; J trimming: 6 bases; junction bases outside the gene matches: 11.

The V gene is TRBV27, the J gene TRBJ2-3; TRBD2 matches 7 bases. This CDR3 contains 13 residues. V shed 11 bases and J 2 bases; nucleotides not matched to a gene: 7. Germline V gene sequence: CDR1 MNHEY, CDR2 SMNVEV (reference sequence). This chain's CDR3 is CACGRDYTDTQYF. The CDR3 coding sequence is TGTGCCTGCGGGCGGGACTACACAGATACGCAGTATTTT.

The chain has TRBV6-4 and TRBJ1-2; 9 bases match TRBD1. Per germline, CDR1 MRHNA and CDR2 SNTAGT. Unmatched junction bases numbered 2, after V lost 2 bases and J lost 4 bases. The CDR3 extends over 14 amino acids. For the CDR3, the DNA is TGTGCCAGCAGTGACACAGGGGGCATCTATGGCTACACCTTC. Its translation: CASSDTGGIYGYTF.